This section outlines one T cell receptor (beta chain) sequence together with its context. Its antigen remains unknown. The data are from a study of vaccination effects on CD4 cells after COVID-19. Clones were read by immunoSEQ multiplex PCR, and TCRdb kept only the in-frame ones, dropping some. Here the sample spans more than 60,000 clones, just under 75% being singletons. The CDR3 sequence is 14 residues long. The V and J ends lost 6 bases and 2 bases respectively, with 11 bases between them. CDR1 is MDHEN and CDR2 is SYDVKM in the germline V gene. Study-wide results and limits: There was only 1 of 255 vaccine-induced clones in healthy vaccinees that cross-reacted with common cold coronaviruses.

Ahead of sequencing, the ViraFEST assay grew antigen-specific CD4+ T cells using viral peptide pools. Between days 10 and 11 of culture, CD4+ T cells were separated out. Either the BNT162b2 or mRNA-1273 vaccine was given to participants in two doses. Both day 3 and day 7 saw half the medium replaced with IL-2 medium. The material was CD4+ T cells from PBMCs cultured with HCoV-229E spike peptides, obtained after COVID-19 vaccination. The receptor's source is a human donor who received a COVID-19 vaccine. This rearrangement joins TRBV28 to TRBJ2-4, with D perhaps being TRBD1 or TRBD2 (6 bases each). CDR3 bases: TGTGCCAGCAGCGGAGGGGGGACCAAAAACATTCAGTACTTC. This sequence encodes CASSGGGTKNIQYF.